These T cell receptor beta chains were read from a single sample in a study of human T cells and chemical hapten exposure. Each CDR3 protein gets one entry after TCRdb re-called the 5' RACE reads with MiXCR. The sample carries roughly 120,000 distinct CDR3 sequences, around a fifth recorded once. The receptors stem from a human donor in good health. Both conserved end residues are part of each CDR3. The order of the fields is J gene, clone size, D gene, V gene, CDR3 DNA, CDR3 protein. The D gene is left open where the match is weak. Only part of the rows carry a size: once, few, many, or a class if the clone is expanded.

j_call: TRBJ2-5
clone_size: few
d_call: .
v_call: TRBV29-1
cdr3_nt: TGCAGCGTTGATCGGGGAGGTGGCGGCCAAGAGACCCAGTACTTC
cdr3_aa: CSVDRGGGGQETQYF

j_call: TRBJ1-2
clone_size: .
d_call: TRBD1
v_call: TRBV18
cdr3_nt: TGTGCCAGCTCACCCTCAGGGGGCTATGGCTACACCTTC
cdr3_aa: CASSPSGGYGYTF

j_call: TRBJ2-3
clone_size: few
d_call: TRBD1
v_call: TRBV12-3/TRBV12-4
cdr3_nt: TGTGCCAGCACCCCGGACAGGTGCACAGATACGCAGTATTTT
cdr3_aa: CASTPDRCTDTQYF

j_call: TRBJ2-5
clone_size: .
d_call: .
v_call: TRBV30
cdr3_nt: TGTGCCTGGCAGGTATCCGGACAGACCCAGTACTTC
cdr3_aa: CAWQVSGQTQYF

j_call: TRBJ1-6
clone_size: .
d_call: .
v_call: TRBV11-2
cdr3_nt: TGTGCCAGCACCACACGGGGCCGACTTTCACCCCTCCACTTT
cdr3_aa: CASTTRGRLSPLHF

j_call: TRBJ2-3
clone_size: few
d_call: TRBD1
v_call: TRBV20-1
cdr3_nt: TGCAGTGCCATGACAGGGGCTGGGGATACGCAGTATTTT
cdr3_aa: CSAMTGAGDTQYF

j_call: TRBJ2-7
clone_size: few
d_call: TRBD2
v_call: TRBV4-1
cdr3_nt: TGCGCCAGCAGCCAACTCAGACTAGCGGGAGTATACGAGCAGTACTTC
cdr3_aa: CASSQLRLAGVYEQYF

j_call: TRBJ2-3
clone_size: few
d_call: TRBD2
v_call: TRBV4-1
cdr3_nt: TGCGCCAGCAGCCGAGATTATGGGGCTAGCGGGAGTACAGATACGCAGTATTTT
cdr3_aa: CASSRDYGASGSTDTQYF

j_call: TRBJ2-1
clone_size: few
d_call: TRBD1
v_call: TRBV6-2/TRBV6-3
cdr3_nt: TGTGCCACCCTTATCGACAGGGCGGGTGAGCAGTTCTTC
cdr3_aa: CATLIDRAGEQFF

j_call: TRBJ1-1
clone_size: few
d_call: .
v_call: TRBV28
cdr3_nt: TGTGCCAGCAGTACCCTGCTTCGGGCTTTCTTT
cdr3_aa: CASSTLLRAFF

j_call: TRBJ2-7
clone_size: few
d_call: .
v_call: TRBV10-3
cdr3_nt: TGTGCCATCAAAAGCGGCTATTACGAGCAGTACTTC
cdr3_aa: CAIKSGYYEQYF

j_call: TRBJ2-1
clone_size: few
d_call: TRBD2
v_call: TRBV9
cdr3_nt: TGTGCCAGCAGCGTTTCCCCGGGAGGTTGGGGCAATGAGCAGTTCTTC
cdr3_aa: CASSVSPGGWGNEQFF

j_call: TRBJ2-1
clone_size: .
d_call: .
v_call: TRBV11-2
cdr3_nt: TGTGCCAGCAGCTTATCCCCCTTTTCGGGATGGTATGATGAGCAGTTCTTC
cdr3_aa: CASSLSPFSGWYDEQFF

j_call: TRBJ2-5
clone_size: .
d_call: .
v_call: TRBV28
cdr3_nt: TGTGCCAGCAGTCCTCCAAAGACCCGGACCCAGTACTTC
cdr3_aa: CASSPPKTRTQYF

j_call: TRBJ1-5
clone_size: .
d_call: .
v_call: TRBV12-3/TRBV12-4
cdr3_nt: TGTGCCAGCAGTCATGGGCAGGGAGGCAATCAGCCCCAGCATTTT
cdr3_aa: CASSHGQGGNQPQHF

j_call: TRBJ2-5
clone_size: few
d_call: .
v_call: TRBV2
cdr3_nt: TGTGCCAGCAGTGATGGGCAGCAAGAGACCCAGTACTTC
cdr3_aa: CASSDGQQETQYF

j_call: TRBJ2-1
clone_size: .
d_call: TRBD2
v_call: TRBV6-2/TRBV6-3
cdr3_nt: TGTGCCAGCAGTCTTAGACTAGCGGGAGAGCAGTTCTTC
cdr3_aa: CASSLRLAGEQFF

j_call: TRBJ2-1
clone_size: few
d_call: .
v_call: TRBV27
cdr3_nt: TGTGCCAGCAGTCATTATGGGGAATTAGCGGCTTTTGTCCATGAGCAGTTCTTC
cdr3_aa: CASSHYGELAAFVHEQFF

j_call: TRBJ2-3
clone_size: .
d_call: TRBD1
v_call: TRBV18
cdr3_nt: TGTGCCAGCTCACGAGGGACAGGGGGTCAAGATACGCAGTATTTT
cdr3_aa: CASSRGTGGQDTQYF

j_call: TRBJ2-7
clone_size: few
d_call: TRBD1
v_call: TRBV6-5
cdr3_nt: TGTGCCAGCAGTTTACTGACAGGGGTTACCTACGAGCAGTACTTC
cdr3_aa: CASSLLTGVTYEQYF

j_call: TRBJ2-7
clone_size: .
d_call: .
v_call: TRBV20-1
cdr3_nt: TGCAGTGCTAGTACTGCTTACGAGCAGTACTTC
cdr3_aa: CSASTAYEQYF